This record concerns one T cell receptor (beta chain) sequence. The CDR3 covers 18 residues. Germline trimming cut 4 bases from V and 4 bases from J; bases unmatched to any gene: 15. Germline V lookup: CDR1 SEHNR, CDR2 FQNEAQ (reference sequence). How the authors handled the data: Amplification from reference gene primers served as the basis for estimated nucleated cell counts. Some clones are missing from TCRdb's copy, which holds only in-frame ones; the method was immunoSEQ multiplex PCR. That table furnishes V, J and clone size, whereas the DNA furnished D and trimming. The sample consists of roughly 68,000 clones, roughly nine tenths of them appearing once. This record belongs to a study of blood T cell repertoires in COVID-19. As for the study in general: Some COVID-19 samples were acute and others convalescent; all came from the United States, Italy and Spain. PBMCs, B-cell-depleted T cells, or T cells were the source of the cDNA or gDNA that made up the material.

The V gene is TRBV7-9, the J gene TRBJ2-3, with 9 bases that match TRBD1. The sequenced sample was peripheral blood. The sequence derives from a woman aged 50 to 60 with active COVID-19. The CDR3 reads CASSWLLRDREGSDTQYF. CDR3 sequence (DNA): TGTGCCAGCAGCTGGCTCCTTAGGGACAGGGAAGGTTCAGATACGCAGTATTTT.